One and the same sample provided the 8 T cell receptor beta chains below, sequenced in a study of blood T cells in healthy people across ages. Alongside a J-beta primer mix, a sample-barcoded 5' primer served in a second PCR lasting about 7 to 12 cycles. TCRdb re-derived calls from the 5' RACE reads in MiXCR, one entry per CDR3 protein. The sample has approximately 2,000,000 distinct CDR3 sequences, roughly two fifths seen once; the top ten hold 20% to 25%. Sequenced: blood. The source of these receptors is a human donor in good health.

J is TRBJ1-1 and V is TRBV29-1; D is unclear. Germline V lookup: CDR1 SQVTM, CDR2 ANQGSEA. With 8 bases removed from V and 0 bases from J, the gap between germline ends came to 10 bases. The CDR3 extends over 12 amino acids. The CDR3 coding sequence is TGCAGCCCAGACCCGGTGAACACTGAAGCTTTCTTT. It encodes CSPDPVNTEAFF.

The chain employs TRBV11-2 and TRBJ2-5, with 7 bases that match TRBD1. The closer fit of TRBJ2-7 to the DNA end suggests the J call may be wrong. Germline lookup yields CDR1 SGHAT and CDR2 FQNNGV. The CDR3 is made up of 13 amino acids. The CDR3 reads CASSINTGVEQYF. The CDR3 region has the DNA TGTGCCAGCAGCATCAATACAGGGGTCGAGCAGTACTTC.

In DNA form, the CDR3 reads TGCGCCAGCAGCTCAAGACAGCGGGGGGGCTACAATGAGCAGTTCTTC. This sequence encodes CASSSRQRGGYNEQFF. This chain uses TRBV5-1 with TRBJ2-1; TRBD2 matches at 10 bases. The CDR3 consists of 16 residues. Germline V gives CDR1 SGHRS, CDR2 YFSETQ. Losses at the gene ends were 3 bases for V and 3 bases for J; bases not matched to a gene: 6. The full variable domain, with the rest looked up from reference TRBV5-1 and TRBJ2-1, is KAGVTQTPRYLIKTRGQQVTLSCSPISGHRSVSWYQQTPGQGLQFLFEYFSETQRNKGNFPGRFSGRQFSNSRSEMNVSTLELGDSALYLCASSSRQRGGYNEQFFGPGTRLTVL.

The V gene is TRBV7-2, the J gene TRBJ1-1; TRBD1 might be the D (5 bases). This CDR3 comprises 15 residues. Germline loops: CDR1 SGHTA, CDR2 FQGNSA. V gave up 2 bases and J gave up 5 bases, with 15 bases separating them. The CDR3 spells CASSLIGQGGTEAFF. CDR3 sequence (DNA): TGTGCCAGCAGCTTAATAGGGCAGGGAGGAACTGAAGCTTTCTTT.

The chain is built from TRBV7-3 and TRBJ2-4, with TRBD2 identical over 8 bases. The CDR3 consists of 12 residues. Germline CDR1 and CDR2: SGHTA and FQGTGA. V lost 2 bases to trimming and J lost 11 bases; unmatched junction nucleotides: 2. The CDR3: CASSLGRGVQYF. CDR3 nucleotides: TGTGCCAGCAGCTTAGGGCGGGGGGTTCAGTACTTC.

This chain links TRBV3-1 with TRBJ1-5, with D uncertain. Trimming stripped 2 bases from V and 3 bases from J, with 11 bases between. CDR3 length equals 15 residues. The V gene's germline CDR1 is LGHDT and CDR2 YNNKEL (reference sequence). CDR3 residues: CASSQNRNPNQPQHF. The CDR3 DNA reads TGTGCCAGCAGCCAAAATAGGAATCCCAATCAGCCCCAGCATTTT.

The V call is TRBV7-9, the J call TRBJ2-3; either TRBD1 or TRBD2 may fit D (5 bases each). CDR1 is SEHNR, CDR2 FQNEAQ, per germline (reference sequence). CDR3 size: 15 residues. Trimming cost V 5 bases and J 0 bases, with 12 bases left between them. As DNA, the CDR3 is TGTGCCAGCAGCATACGTCGGGGCAGCACAGATACGCAGTATTTT. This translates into CASSIRRGSTDTQYF. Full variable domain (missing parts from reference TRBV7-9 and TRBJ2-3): DTGVSQNPRHKITKRGQNVTFRCDPISEHNRLYWYRQTLGQGPEFLTYFQNEAQLEKSRLLSDRFSAERPKGSFSTLEIQRTEQGDSAMYLCASSIRRGSTDTQYFGPGTRLTVL.

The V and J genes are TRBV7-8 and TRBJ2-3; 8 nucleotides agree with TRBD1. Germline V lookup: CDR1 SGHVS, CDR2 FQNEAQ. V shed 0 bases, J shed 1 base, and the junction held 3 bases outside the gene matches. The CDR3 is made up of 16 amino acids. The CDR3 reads CASSLAETGGTDTQYF. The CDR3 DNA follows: TGTGCCAGCAGCTTAGCCGAGACAGGGGGCACAGATACGCAGTATTTT.